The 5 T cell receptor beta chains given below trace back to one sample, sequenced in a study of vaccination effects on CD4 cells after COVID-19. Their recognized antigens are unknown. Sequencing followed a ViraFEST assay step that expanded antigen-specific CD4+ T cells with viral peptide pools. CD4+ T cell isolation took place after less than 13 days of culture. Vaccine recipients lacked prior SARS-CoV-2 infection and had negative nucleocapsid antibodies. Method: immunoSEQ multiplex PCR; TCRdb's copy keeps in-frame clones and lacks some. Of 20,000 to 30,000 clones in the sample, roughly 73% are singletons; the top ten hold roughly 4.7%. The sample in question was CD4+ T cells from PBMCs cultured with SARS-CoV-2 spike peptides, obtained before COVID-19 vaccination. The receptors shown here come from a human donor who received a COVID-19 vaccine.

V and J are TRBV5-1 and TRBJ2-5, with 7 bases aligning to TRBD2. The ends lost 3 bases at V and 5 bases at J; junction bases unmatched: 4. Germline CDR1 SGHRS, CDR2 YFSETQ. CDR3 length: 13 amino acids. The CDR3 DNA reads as TGCGCCAGCAGCTCCGTTAGCGGGGAGACCCAGTACTTC. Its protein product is CASSSVSGETQYF.

DNA for the CDR3: TGCGCCAGCACGACAGGGCCTAGCACAGATACGCAGTATTTT. It is translated as CASTTGPSTDTQYF. This chain links TRBV5-1 with TRBJ2-3; TRBD1 matches 7 bases. The CDR3 spans 14 residues. Per the germline V gene, CDR1 is SGHRS and CDR2 is YFSETQ. Losses at the gene ends were 6 bases for V and 0 bases for J; bases not matched to a gene: 4.

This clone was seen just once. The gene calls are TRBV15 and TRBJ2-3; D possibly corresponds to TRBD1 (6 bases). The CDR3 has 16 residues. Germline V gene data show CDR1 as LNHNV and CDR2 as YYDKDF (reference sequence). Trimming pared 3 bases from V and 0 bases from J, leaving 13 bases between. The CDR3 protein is CATSSGTGPSTDTQYF. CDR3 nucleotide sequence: TGTGCCACCAGCAGTGGTACAGGGCCTAGCACAGATACGCAGTATTTT. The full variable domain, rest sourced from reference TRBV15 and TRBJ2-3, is DAMVIQNPRYQVTQFGKPVTLSCSQTLNHNVMYWYQQKSSQAPKLLFHYYDKDFNNEADTPDNFQSRRPNTSFCFLDIRSPGLGDTAMYLCATSSGTGPSTDTQYFGPGTRLTVL.

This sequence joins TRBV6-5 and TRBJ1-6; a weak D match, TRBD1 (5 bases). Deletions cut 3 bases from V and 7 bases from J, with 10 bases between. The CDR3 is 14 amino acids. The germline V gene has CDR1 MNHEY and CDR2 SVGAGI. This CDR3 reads CASSYRGDNSPLHF. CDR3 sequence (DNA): TGTGCCAGCAGTTATCGTGGGGACAATTCACCCCTCCACTTT.

CDR3 DNA sequence: TGCGCCAGCAGCCAGCTAGGGGACAGGACCTACGAGCAGTACTTC. As protein: CASSQLGDRTYEQYF. The V call is TRBV4-1, the J call TRBJ2-7; 8 bases line up with TRBD1. V dropped 3 bases and J dropped 2; count of bases not matched to a gene: 6. Germline V gives CDR1 MGHRA, CDR2 YSYEKL. This CDR3 contains 15 residues.